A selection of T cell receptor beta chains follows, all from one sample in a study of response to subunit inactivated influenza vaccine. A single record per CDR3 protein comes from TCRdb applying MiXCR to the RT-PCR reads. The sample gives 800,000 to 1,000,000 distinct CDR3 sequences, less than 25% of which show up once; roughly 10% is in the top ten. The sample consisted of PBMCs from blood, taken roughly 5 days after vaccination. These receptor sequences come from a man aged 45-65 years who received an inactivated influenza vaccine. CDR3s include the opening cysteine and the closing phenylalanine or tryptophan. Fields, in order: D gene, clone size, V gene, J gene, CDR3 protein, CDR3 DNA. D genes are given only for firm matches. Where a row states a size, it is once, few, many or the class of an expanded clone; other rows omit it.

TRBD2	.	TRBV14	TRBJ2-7	CASSQGSGAVKYEQYF	TGTGCCAGCAGCCAAGGGAGCGGGGCAGTTAAGTACGAGCAGTACTTC
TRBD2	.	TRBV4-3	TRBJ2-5	CASGQSGSITETQYF	TGCGCCAGCGGCCAGAGCGGGAGCATCACAGAGACCCAGTACTTC
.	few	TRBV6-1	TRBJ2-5	CASSGNLLRGETQYF	TGTGCCAGCAGCGGGAACCTGCTACGGGGGGAGACCCAGTACTTC
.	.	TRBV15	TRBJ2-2	CATSKSGHTGELFF	TGTGCCACCAGCAAATCGGGGCACACCGGGGAGCTGTTTTTT
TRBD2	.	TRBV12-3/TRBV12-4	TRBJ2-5	CASTTGLAGGKYQETQYF	TGTGCCAGCACCACAGGACTAGCGGGAGGAAAATACCAAGAGACCCAGTACTTC
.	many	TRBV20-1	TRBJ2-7	CSARSPRDSYEQYF	TGCAGTGCTAGATCCCCCAGGGACTCTTACGAGCAGTACTTC
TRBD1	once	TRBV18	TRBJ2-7	CASSPITGTGPLEQYF	TGTGCCAGCTCACCTATTACCGGGACAGGACCCCTCGAGCAGTACTTC
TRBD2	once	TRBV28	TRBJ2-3	CASSILLAGVFRTDTQYF	TGTGCCAGCAGTATTCTTCTAGCGGGAGTCTTCCGGACAGATACGCAGTATTTT
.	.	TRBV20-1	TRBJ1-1	CSARSRQSDTEAFF	TGCAGTGCTAGGAGTCGGCAGTCCGACACTGAAGCTTTCTTT
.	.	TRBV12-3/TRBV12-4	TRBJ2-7	CASSLRPGAYEQYF	TGTGCCAGCAGTTTAAGGCCAGGGGCCTACGAGCAGTACTTC
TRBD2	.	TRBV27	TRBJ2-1	CASSLRTSGNDNEQFF	TGTGCCAGCAGTCTCCGGACTAGCGGGAATGACAATGAGCAGTTCTTC
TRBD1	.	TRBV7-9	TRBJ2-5	CASGTGSETQYF	TGTGCCAGCGGGACAGGGAGCGAGACCCAGTACTTC
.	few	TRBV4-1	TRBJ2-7	CASSQEGSQLLAYEQYF	TGCGCCAGCAGCCAAGAGGGATCGCAGCTTCTCGCCTACGAGCAGTACTTC
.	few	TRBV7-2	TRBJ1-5	CASSLGGAGGQPQHF	TGTGCCAGCAGCTTAGGGGGGGCCGGGGGGCAGCCCCAGCATTTT
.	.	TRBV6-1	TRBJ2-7	CASSGQLGYEQYF	TGTGCCAGCAGCGGACAGTTAGGCTACGAGCAGTACTTC
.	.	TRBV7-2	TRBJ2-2	CASSPTAVGGYTGELFF	TGTGCCAGCAGCCCGACCGCAGTGGGGGGATACACCGGGGAGCTGTTTTTT
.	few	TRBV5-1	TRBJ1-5	CASSLTGSGQPQHF	TGCGCCAGCAGCTTGACAGGGAGCGGTCAGCCCCAGCATTTT
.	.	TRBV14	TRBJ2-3	CASRNSVTDTQYF	TGTGCCAGCAGAAACAGTGTGACAGATACGCAGTATTTT
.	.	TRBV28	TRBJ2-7	CASSSGRPPGEQYF	TGTGCCAGCAGCAGCGGTCGTCCCCCGGGCGAGCAGTACTTC
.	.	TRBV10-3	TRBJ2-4	CAISELGGKNIQYF	TGTGCCATCAGTGAACTTGGGGGTAAGAACATTCAGTACTTC
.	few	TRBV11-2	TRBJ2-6	CASSSPRRTESPGANVLTF	TGTGCCAGCAGCTCCCCGCGTCGGACAGAATCCCCCGGGGCCAACGTCCTGACTTTC
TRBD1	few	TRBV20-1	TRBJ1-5	CSVAQGAGIQPQHF	TGCAGTGTTGCACAGGGGGCCGGTATTCAGCCCCAGCATTTT
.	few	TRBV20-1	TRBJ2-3	CSARGAPTSTDTQYF	TGCAGTGCTAGAGGAGCCCCGACTAGCACAGATACGCAGTATTTT
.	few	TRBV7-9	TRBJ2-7	CASSLDSNEQYF	TGTGCCAGCAGCCTCGACAGTAACGAGCAGTACTTC
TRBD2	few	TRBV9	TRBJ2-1	CASSVAALAGVNEQFF	TGTGCCAGCAGCGTAGCTGCACTAGCGGGAGTAAATGAGCAGTTCTTC
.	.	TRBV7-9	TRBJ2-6	CASSSVAPIQANVLTF	TGTGCCAGCAGCTCCGTCGCCCCTATACAGGCCAACGTCCTGACTTTC
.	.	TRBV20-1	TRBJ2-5	CSARVPAGHGETQYF	TGCAGTGCTAGAGTGCCTGCGGGCCACGGAGAGACCCAGTACTTC
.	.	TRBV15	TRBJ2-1	CATSMSGRVVFSYNEQFF	TGTGCCACCAGCATGTCGGGTAGGGTGGTTTTCTCCTACAATGAGCAGTTCTTC
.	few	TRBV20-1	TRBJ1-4	CSASSRNEKLFF	TGCAGTGCTAGTAGCCGGAATGAAAAACTGTTTTTT
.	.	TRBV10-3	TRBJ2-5	CAISESTGRTVQTQYF	TGTGCCATCAGTGAGTCGACGGGACGAACTGTACAGACCCAGTACTTC
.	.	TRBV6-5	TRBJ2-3	CASSYGGSATQYF	TGTGCCAGCAGTTACGGGGGGTCCGCAACGCAGTATTTT
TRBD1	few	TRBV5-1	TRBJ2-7	CASSLGLEGATEYF	TGCGCCAGCAGCTTGGGTCTTGAGGGGGCAACGGAGTACTTC
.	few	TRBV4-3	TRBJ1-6	CASSQTGLNSPLHF	TGCGCCAGCAGCCAAACCGGCCTTAATTCACCCCTCCACTTT
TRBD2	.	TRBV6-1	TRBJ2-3	CASSEFTSGGPTDTQYF	TGTGCCAGCAGTGAATTCACTAGCGGGGGCCCCACAGATACGCAGTATTTT
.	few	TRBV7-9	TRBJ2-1	CASSLEPDNEQFF	TGTGCCAGCAGCTTAGAGCCGGACAATGAGCAGTTCTTC
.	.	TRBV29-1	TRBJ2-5	CSVEGGGAQETQYF	TGCAGCGTTGAAGGGGGGGGGGCCCAAGAGACCCAGTACTTC
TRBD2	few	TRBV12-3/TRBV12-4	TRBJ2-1	CASSHGLVGAFF	TGTGCCAGCAGCCATGGACTAGTCGGGGCCTTCTTC
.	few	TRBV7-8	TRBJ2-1	CASSPDGTSSYNEQFF	TGTGCCAGCAGCCCGGACGGGACTTCCTCCTACAATGAGCAGTTCTTC
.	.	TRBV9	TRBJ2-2	CASSVLGRTGELFF	TGTGCCAGCAGCGTATTGGGCCGCACCGGGGAGCTGTTTTTT
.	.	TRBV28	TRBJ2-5	CASSHRVHTEETQYF	TGTGCCAGCAGTCACAGGGTCCATACTGAAGAGACCCAGTACTTC
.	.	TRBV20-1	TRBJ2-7	CSARGGDSEQYF	TGCAGTGCTAGGGGCGGGGATAGCGAGCAGTACTTC
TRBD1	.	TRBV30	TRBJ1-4	CAWSTTGADEKLFF	TGTGCCTGGAGTACGACAGGGGCGGATGAAAAACTGTTTTTT
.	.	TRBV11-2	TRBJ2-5	CASSRFSGPQETQYF	TGTGCCAGCAGCCGCTTTTCCGGACCCCAAGAGACCCAGTACTTC
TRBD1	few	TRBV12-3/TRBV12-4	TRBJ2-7	CASSSRDRDAYEQYF	TGTGCCAGCAGTTCCCGGGACAGGGACGCCTACGAGCAGTACTTC
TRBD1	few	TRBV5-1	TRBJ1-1	CASSASGTGDTEAFF	TGCGCCAGCAGCGCCTCCGGGACAGGGGACACTGAAGCTTTCTTT
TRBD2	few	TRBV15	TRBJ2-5	CATSSEGLAGYTRGAETQYF	TGTGCCACCAGCAGCGAGGGACTAGCGGGATACACCCGTGGGGCAGAGACCCAGTACTTC
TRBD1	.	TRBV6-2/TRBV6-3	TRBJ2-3	CASSHRPGTGTDTQYF	TGTGCCAGCAGCCACAGACCCGGGACAGGCACAGATACGCAGTATTTT